Described below is a single T cell receptor beta chain sequence and its context. This record belongs to a study of shared clonotypes between healthy human individuals. In germline, CDR1 is SGHRS, CDR2 YFSETQ. This CDR3 contains 14 residues. Trimming shortened V by 4 bases and J by 1 base, and 11 bases separated the two germline ends. This table comes from immunoSEQ multiplex PCR, and its TCRdb copy is limited to in-frame clones, with some not included. The sample yields approximately 2,000,000 clones, 85% to 95% seen once. It was into CD45RA+ naive and CD45RA-negative memory subsets that the CD4+ cells were split.

The specimen sequenced was naive CD4+ T cells from PBMCs. Subset defined: CD45RA+ positively selected. The source of this sequence is a man between 18 and 35 years old in good health. Some clones in this sample may be carry-over from other donors' samples. The chain recombines TRBV5-1 with TRBJ1-1; D not resolved. The CDR3 bases are TGCGCCAGCAGCATGGACTGGAGGAACACTGAAGCTTTCTTT. It specifies CASSMDWRNTEAFF. The variable domain in full, with the rest retrieved from reference TRBV5-1 and TRBJ1-1, is KAGVTQTPRYLIKTRGQQVTLSCSPISGHRSVSWYQQTPGQGLQFLFEYFSETQRNKGNFPGRFSGRQFSNSRSEMNVSTLELGDSALYLCASSMDWRNTEAFFGQGTRLTVV.